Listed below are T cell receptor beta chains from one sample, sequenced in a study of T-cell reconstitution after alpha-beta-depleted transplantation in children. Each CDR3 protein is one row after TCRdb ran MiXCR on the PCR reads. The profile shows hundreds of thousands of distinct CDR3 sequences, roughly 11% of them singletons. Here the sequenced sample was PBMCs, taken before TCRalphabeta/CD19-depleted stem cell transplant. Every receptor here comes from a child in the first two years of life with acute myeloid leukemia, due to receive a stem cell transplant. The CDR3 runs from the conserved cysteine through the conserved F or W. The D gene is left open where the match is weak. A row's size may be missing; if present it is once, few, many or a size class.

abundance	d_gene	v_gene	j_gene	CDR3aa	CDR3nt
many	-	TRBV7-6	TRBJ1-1	CASSSLSGEDTEAFF	TGTGCCAGCAGCTCCCTTAGTGGGGAAGACACTGAAGCTTTCTTT
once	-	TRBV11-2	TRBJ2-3	CASIFSDGDTQYF	TGTGCCAGCATTTTTTCGGATGGAGATACGCAGTATTTT
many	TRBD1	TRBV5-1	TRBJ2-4	CASSPWTGAHSKNIQYF	TGCGCCAGCAGCCCCTGGACAGGGGCCCATAGCAAAAACATTCAGTACTTC
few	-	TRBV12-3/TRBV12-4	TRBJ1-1	CASSPSRNAFF	TGTGCCAGCAGCCCCAGCAGGAACGCTTTCTTT
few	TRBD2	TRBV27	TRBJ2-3	CASSRVQRSGGAQYF	TGTGCCAGCAGTCGAGTCCAGAGGTCGGGGGGGGCGCAGTATTTT
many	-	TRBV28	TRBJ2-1	CASRMNEQFF	TGTGCCAGCAGAATGAATGAGCAGTTCTTC
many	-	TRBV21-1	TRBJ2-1	CASSKQTGGPLYNEQFF	TGTGCCAGCAGCAAACAAACGGGGGGGCCCCTCTACAATGAGCAGTTCTTC
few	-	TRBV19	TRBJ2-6	CASKGGGLGANVLTF	TGTGCCAGTAAAGGTGGGGGGTTAGGGGCCAACGTCCTGACTTTC
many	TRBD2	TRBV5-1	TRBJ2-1	CASSLAFSGTSKYNEQFF	TGCGCCAGCAGCTTGGCCTTTAGCGGGACTTCGAAATACAATGAGCAGTTCTTC
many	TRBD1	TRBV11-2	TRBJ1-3	CASSIRDRGYF	TGTGCCAGCAGCATCCGGGACAGGGGGTATTTT
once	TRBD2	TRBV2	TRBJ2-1	CASSESLAGTNEQFF	TGTGCCAGCAGTGAATCACTAGCGGGGACGAATGAGCAGTTCTTC
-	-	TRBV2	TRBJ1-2	CASSVTQTNYGYTF	TGTGCCAGCAGCGTGACACAGACTAACTATGGCTACACCTTC
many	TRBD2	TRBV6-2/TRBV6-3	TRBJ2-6	CASSSSRGAGISGANVLTF	TGTGCCAGCAGTTCCTCCAGAGGAGCGGGGATCTCTGGGGCCAACGTCCTGACTTTC
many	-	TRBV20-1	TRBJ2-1	CSADPTRTVWNEQFF	TGCAGTGCTGACCCTACACGGACGGTTTGGAATGAGCAGTTCTTC
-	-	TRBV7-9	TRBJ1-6	CASSPETGNLGSPLHF	TGTGCCAGCAGCCCAGAAACCGGGAACTTGGGTTCACCCCTCCACTTT
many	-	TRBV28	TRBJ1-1	CASSVGGMNTEAFF	TGTGCCAGCAGTGTCGGGGGGATGAACACTGAAGCTTTCTTT
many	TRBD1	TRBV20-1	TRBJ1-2	CSALRDSYGYTF	TGCAGTGCGCTCCGGGACAGCTATGGCTACACCTTC
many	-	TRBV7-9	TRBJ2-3	CASNLARRGTDTQYF	TGTGCCAGCAACCTAGCGAGGAGGGGCACAGATACGCAGTATTTT
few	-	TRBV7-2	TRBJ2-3	CASSFKGVRTDTQYF	TGTGCCAGCAGCTTTAAAGGGGTTAGGACAGATACGCAGTATTTT
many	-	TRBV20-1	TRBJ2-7	CSARGNMEQYF	TGCAGTGCTAGGGGGAACATGGAGCAGTACTTC